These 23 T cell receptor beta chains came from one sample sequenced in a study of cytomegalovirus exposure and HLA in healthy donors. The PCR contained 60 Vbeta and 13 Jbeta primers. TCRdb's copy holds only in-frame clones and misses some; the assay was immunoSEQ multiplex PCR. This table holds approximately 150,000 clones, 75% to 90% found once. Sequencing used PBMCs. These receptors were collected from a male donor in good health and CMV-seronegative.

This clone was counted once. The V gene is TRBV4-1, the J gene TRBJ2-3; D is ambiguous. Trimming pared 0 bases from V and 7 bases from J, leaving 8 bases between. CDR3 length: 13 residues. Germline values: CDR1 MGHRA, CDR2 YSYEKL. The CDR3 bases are TGCGCCAGCAGCCAAGAACTTAGCTATACGCAGTATTTT. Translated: CASSQELSYTQYF.

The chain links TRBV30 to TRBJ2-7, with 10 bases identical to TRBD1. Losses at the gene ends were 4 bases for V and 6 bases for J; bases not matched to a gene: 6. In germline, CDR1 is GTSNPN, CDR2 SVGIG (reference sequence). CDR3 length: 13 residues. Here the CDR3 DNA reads TGTGCCTGGACGACAGGGGGCTGGGGCGAGCAGTACTTC. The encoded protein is CAWTTGGWGEQYF.

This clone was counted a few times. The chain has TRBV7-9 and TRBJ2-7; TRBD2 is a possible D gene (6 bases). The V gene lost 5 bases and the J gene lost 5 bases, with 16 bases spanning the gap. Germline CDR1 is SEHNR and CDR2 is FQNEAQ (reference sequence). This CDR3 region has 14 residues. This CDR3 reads CASSPGSRGDEQYF. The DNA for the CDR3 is TGTGCCAGCAGCCCCGGGTCGCGGGGCGACGAGCAGTACTTC.

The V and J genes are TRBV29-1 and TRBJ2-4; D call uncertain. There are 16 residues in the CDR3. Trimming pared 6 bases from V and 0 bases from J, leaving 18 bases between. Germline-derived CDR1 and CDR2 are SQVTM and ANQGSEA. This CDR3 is CSVLRNLGAAKNIQYF. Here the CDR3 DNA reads TGCAGCGTCCTCAGGAATTTAGGTGCAGCCAAAAACATTCAGTACTTC.

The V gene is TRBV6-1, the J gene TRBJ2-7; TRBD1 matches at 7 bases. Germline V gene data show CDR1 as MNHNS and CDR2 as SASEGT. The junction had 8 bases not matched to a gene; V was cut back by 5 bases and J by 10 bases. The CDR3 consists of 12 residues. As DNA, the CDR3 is TGTGCCAGCAGTAGTAACAGACAGGGCCAGTACTTC. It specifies CASSSNRQGQYF.

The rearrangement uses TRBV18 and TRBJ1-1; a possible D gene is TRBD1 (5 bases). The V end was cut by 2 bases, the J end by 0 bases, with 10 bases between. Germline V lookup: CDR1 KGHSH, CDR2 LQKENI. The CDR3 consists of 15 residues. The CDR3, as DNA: TGTGCCAGCTCACCAAGACAGATAGTGAACACTGAAGCTTTCTTT. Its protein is CASSPRQIVNTEAFF.

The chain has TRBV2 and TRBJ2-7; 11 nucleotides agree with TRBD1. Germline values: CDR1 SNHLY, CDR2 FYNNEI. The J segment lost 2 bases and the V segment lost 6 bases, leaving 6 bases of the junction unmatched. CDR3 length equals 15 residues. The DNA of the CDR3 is TGTGCCAGCAGGGTGGACAGGGGGCTTCCCTACGAGCAGTACTTC. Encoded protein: CASRVDRGLPYEQYF.

Written as DNA, the CDR3 is TGTGCCAGTAGTATTCTCGGGACAGGGGCCGAGCAGTACTTC. This translates into CASSILGTGAEQYF. The chain carries TRBV19 and TRBJ2-7; TRBD1 matches 10 bases. The germline CDR1 and CDR2 sequences are LNHDA and SQIVND (reference sequence). The trim removed 3 bases at V and 6 bases at J, leaving 5 bases unmatched. The CDR3 consists of 14 residues. The variable domain in full, with the rest retrieved from reference TRBV19 and TRBJ2-7, is DGGITQSPKYLFRKEGQNVTLSCEQNLNHDAMYWYRQDPGQGLRLIYYSQIVNDFQKGDIAEGYSVSREKKESFPLTVTSAQKNPTAFYLCASSILGTGAEQYFGPGTRLTVT.

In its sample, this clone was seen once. The CDR3 region is CASSQGVANTGELFF. The CDR3 DNA reads TGTGCCAGCTCACAGGGGGTTGCGAACACCGGGGAGCTGTTTTTT. The rearrangement joins TRBV9 to TRBJ2-2; TRBD1 matches 8 bases. The germline gives CDR1 SGDLS, CDR2 YYNGEE. V trimming: 7 bases; J trimming: 0 bases; junction bases outside the gene matches: 5. This CDR3 region has 15 residues.

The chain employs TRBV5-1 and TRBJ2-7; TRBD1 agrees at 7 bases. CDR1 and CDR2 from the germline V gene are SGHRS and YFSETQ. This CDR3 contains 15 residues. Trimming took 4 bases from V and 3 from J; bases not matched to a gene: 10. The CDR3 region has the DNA TGCGCCAGCAGCGCTGGGGACAGAATAATCTACGAGCAGTACTTC. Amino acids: CASSAGDRIIYEQYF.

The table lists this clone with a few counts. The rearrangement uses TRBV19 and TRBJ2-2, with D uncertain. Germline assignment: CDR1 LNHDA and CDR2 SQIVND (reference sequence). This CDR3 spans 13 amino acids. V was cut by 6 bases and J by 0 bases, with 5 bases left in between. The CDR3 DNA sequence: TGTGCCAGTAGGGCAGCGAACACCGGGGAGCTGTTTTTT. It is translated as CASRAANTGELFF. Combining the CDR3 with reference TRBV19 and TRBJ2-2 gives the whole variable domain DGGITQSPKYLFRKEGQNVTLSCEQNLNHDAMYWYRQDPGQGLRLIYYSQIVNDFQKGDIAEGYSVSREKKESFPLTVTSAQKNPTAFYLCASRAANTGELFFGEGSRLTVL.

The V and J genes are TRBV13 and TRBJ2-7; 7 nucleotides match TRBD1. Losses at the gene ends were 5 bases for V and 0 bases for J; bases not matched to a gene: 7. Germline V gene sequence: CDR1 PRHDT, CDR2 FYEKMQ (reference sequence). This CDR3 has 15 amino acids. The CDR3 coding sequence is TGTGCCAGCAGCACCCTGACAGGGCCCTCCTACGAGCAGTACTTC. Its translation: CASSTLTGPSYEQYF.

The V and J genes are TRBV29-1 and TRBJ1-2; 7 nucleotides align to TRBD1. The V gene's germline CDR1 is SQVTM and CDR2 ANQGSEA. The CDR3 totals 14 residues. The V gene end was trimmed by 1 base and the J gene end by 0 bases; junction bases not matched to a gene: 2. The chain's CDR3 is CSVEVGQPNYGYTF. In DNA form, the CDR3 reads TGCAGCGTTGAAGTGGGACAGCCTAACTATGGCTACACCTTC.

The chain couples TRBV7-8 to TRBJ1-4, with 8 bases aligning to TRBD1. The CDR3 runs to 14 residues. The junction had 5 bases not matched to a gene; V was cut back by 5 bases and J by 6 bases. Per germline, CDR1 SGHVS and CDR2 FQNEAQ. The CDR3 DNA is TGTGCCAGCAGCGCGGACAGGGTCCATGAAAAACTGTTTTTT. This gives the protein CASSADRVHEKLFF.

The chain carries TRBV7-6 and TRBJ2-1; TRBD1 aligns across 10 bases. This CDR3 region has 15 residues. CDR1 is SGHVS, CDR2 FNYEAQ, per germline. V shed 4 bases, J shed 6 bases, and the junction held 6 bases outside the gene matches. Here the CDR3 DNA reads TGTGCCAGCAGCTCGGGACAGGGGACACCCAATGAGCAGTTCTTC. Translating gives CASSSGQGTPNEQFF. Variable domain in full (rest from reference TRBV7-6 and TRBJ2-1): GAGVSQSPRYKVTKRGQDVALRCDPISGHVSLYWYRQALGQGPEFLTYFNYEAQQDKSGLPNDRFSAERPEGSISTLTIQRTEQRDSAMYRCASSSGQGTPNEQFFGPGTRLTVL.

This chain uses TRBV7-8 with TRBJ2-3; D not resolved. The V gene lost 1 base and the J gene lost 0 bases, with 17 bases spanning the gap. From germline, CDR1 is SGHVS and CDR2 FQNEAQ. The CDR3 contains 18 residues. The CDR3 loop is CASSLVIHSNPSTDTQYF. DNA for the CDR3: TGTGCCAGCAGCTTAGTGATCCATTCTAACCCCAGCACAGATACGCAGTATTTT.

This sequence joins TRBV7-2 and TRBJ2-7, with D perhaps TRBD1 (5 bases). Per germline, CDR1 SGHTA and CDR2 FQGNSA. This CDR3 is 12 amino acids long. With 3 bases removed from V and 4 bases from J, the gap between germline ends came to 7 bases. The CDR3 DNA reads TGTGCCAGCAGCTTGACAGTGTACGAGCAGTACTTC. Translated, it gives CASSLTVYEQYF.

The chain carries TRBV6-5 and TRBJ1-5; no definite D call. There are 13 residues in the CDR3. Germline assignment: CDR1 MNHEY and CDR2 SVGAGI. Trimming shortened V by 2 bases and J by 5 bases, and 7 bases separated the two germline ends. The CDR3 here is CASSYDGDQPQHF. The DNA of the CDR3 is TGTGCCAGCAGTTACGACGGAGATCAGCCCCAGCATTTT.

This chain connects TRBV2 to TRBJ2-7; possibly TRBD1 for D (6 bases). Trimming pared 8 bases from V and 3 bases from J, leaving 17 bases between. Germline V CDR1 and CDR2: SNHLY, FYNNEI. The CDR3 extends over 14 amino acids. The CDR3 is CASGYYRANYEQYF. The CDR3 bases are TGTGCCAGCGGCTACTACAGGGCTAACTACGAGCAGTACTTC.

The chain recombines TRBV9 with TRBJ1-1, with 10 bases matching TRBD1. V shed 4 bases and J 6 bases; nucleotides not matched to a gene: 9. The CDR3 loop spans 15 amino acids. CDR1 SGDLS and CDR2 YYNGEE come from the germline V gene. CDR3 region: CASSLTLGQGAEAFF. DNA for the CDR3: TGTGCCAGCAGCCTCACACTCGGACAGGGGGCTGAAGCTTTCTTT.

This chain's CDR3 is CARGQRQNYGYTF. The CDR3 nucleotides read TGTGCCAGGGGACAGAGACAAAACTATGGCTACACCTTC. The chain is built from TRBV6-5 and TRBJ1-2; the match to TRBD1 covers 7 bases. Germline loops: CDR1 MNHEY, CDR2 SVGAGI. CDR3 length: 13 residues. The J segment lost 2 bases and the V segment lost 9 bases, leaving 6 bases of the junction unmatched.

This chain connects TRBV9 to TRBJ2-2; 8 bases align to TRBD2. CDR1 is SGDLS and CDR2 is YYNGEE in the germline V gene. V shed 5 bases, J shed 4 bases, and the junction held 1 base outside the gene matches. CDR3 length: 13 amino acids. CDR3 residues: CASRLAATGELFF. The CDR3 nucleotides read TGTGCCAGCAGACTAGCGGCCACCGGGGAGCTGTTTTTT.

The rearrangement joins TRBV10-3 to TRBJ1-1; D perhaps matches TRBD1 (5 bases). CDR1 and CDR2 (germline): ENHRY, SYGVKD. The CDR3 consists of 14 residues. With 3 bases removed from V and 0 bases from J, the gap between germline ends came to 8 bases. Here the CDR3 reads CAISDQGVNTEAFF. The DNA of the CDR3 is TGTGCCATCAGTGATCAGGGTGTGAACACTGAAGCTTTCTTT.